This T cell receptor beta chain was obtained from a study of blood T cell repertoires in COVID-19. For the study at large: T cells, B-cell-depleted T cells, or PBMCs provided the cDNA or gDNA that served as material.

Study processing details: Reference gene primers were amplified, and this amplification served to estimate nucleated cell counts. Method: immunoSEQ multiplex PCR; TCRdb's copy keeps in-frame clones and lacks some. Clone size and the V and J calls come from that table; the DNA yielded D and trimming. The profile shows approximately 50,000 clones, around 84% of them singletons. CDR3 size: 12 residues. The germline gives CDR1 SGHDN, CDR2 FVKESK. Trimming shortened V by 3 bases and J by 4 bases, and 5 bases separated the two germline ends. The chain uses TRBV14 and TRBJ2-3; no clear D. The source of this sequence is a human donor in a cohort sampled during active COVID-19. Material: peripheral blood. The DNA for the CDR3 is TGTGCCAGCAGCCATATAGCAGATACGCAGTATTTT. This codes for CASSHIADTQYF.